Sequencing of this T cell receptor (beta chain) was carried out in a study of type 1 regulatory T cells (dated by TCRdb to 2020 to 2022). With regard to the full study: The study characterized an in vitro protocol that generated a Tr1-enriched, alloantigen-specific CD4 T cell product named T-allo10. T-allo10 was being evaluated clinically in patients with hematological malignancies who were receiving allogeneic hematopoietic stem cell transplantation.

In the case of this clonotype: What this receptor recognizes is not known. Base qualities are missing; no much larger clone stands one base away.

According to the description, T-allo10 cells that came from the donor were anergic, were specific for host alloantigens, and could carry out alloantigen-specific suppression. TCRdb shows the sequencer as Illumina MiSeq. TCRdb ran its own pipeline on the public reads, namely fastp trimming at Q25 and MiXCR clone calling, and kept in-frame beta chains. CDR3 protein sequences are deduplicated, and each keeps its most common genes and DNA. Recorded for this sample are about 68,000 distinct CDR3 sequences; around 68% of them occurred a single time. The ten top clones hold 7% to 8.5% of the sample. The specimen was cultured T cells, either the whole culture or a sorted T cell fraction (not recorded which). Interpreted using the paper, the cell subset or site label stands for: Tr1-enriched cell product generated in vitro against host alloantigens. This TCR derives from a human donor in good health.

The nucleotides are TGTGCCAGTAGTACAGGACTAGCGGGGTTGATTTCAGAGACCCAGTACTTC. It codes for CASSTGLAGLISETQYF. The rearranged chain carries TRBV19 and TRBJ2-5, with 12 middle bases fitting TRBD2. The germline V gene (reference sequence) supplies CDR1 LNHDA and CDR2 SQIVND. V is cut back by 4 bases and J by 4 bases, with 10 bases in the junction unmatched. There are 17 amino acids in the CDR3, from cysteine to phenylalanine inclusive. Just the 51-base CDR3 DNA is kept, in frame starting at base 1.